This TCR beta chain was recovered during a study of blood T cell repertoires in COVID-19. Produced via immunoSEQ multiplex PCR; TCRdb's table is partial and in-frame only. The data contain a few hundred thousand clones, roughly 85% of them singletons. In germline, CDR1 is KGHSH, CDR2 LQKENI. V was pared by 2 bases and J by 4 bases, with 10 bases of the junction left unmatched. The CDR3 has 17 amino acids. The count of this clone is one. Material for sequencing was peripheral blood. J is TRBJ1-2 and V is TRBV18; 10 positions match TRBD1. The receptor's source is a man aged 45-65 years with active or convalescent COVID-19. As DNA, the CDR3 is TGTGCCAGCTCACCATATAGCGGGACAGGGGTGGCCTATGGCTACACCTTC. Translated: CASSPYSGTGVAYGYTF.